This passage covers 30 T cell receptor beta chains from one sample sequenced in a study of blood T cell repertoires in COVID-19. Generated by immunoSEQ multiplex PCR, the TCRdb table keeps only in-frame clones and is missing some. This sample has around 300,000 clones, with over 85% found just once. Sequenced sample: PBMCs or T cells enriched from blood (not recorded which). Receptor source: a woman under 40 who had recovered from COVID-19.

The chain uses TRBV21-1 and TRBJ1-4; the table's D call TRBD1 went unverified against the DNA. TRBV21-1 is marked as a pseudogene. This CDR3 is 13 amino acids long. CDR3 nucleotide sequence: TGTGCCAGCGACAGGGATATAGGTGAAAAACTGTTTTTT. The encoded protein is CASDRDIGEKLFF.

This rearrangement joins TRBV11-2 to TRBJ1-6; TRBD1 matches at 8 bases. The CDR3 consists of 16 residues. V dropped 8 bases and J dropped 5; count of bases not matched to a gene: 11. The germline gives CDR1 SGHAT, CDR2 FQNNGV. The CDR3 protein is CASSTSRGHNNSPLHF. In DNA form, the CDR3 reads TGTGCCAGCTCGACGAGCAGGGGGCATAATAATTCACCCCTCCACTTT.

The chain uses TRBV5-1 and TRBJ1-4; 10 nucleotides line up with TRBD1. The CDR3 has 18 amino acids. V shed 0 bases, J shed 5 bases, and the junction held 10 bases outside the gene matches. Germline values: CDR1 SGHRS, CDR2 YFSETQ. The CDR3 is CASSLVMVDRGLNEKLFF. In DNA, the CDR3 is TGCGCCAGCAGCTTGGTGATGGTTGACAGGGGGCTAAATGAAAAACTGTTTTTT.

The rearrangement links TRBV15 to TRBJ2-1, with 8 bases matching TRBD2. CDR3 length equals 16 residues. The ends lost 5 bases at V and 4 bases at J; junction bases unmatched: 10. Looked up from germline, CDR1 is LNHNV and CDR2 is YYDKDF (reference sequence). The CDR3 DNA sequence: TGTGCCACCAGCGGCACGTTAGCGGGACTATACAATGAGCAGTTCTTC. This codes for CATSGTLAGLYNEQFF.

The gene calls are TRBV4-1 and TRBJ1-2; no definite D call. V lost 5 bases and J 4 bases, leaving 23 bases between the germline ends. Germline V gene sequence: CDR1 MGHRA, CDR2 YSYEKL. The CDR3 extends over 17 amino acids. Here the CDR3 reads CASSNLIRGSGSYGYTF. The CDR3 DNA reads as TGCGCCAGCAGCAACCTGATCCGGGGTAGTGGTAGCTATGGCTACACCTTC.

For the CDR3, the DNA is TGTGCCACCAGCAGAGATCTTTGGGCAGGGTTGAGGCAGACTGAAGCTTTCTTT. Residues: CATSRDLWAGLRQTEAFF. The chain is built from TRBV15 and TRBJ1-1; a possible D gene is TRBD1 (5 bases). Germline V CDR1 and CDR2: LNHNV, YYDKDF (reference sequence). Trimming left V 0 bases short and J 5 bases short, with 22 bases between. The CDR3 sequence is 18 residues long. Based on the CDR3 plus reference TRBV15 and TRBJ1-1, the full variable domain is DAMVIQNPRYQVTQFGKPVTLSCSQTLNHNVMYWYQQKSSQAPKLLFHYYDKDFNNEADTPDNFQSRRPNTSFCFLDIRSPGLGDTAMYLCATSRDLWAGLRQTEAFFGQGTRLTVV.

The chain combines TRBV10-1 with TRBJ2-1; 7 nucleotides agree with TRBD1. Germline CDR1 WNHNN, CDR2 SYGVQD (reference sequence). The V segment lost 6 bases and the J segment 8 bases; nucleotides outside the gene matches: 13. This CDR3 comprises 15 residues. For the CDR3, the DNA is TGCGCCAGCAGCGCCCAGGGGGAGAGCCGGGATGAGCAGTTCTTC. Translating gives CASSAQGESRDEQFF.

V usage is TRBV9 and J usage is TRBJ1-2; the D gene is possibly TRBD1 (6 bases). The CDR3 sequence is 13 residues long. V was trimmed by 2 bases and J by 6 bases, leaving 11 bases between them. Germline lookup yields CDR1 SGDLS and CDR2 YYNGEE. The CDR3 DNA is TGTGCCAGCAGCGTCAGGGGTTTGGATGGCTACACCTTC. Translation gives CASSVRGLDGYTF.

The CDR3 nucleotides read TGTGCCAGCAGGCAAGGACTAACGAACACCGGGGAGCTGTTTTTT. It translates to CASRQGLTNTGELFF. The chain joins TRBV27 to TRBJ2-2, with D possibly being TRBD2 (6 bases). The length of the CDR3 is 15 residues. Trimming removed 6 bases from V and 0 bases from J, with 11 bases in between. Germline CDR1 MNHEY, CDR2 SMNVEV (reference sequence).

This clone appeared a single time. The genes are TRBV18 and TRBJ2-3; tentative D call: TRBD1 (7 bases). This CDR3 comprises 17 residues. Germline values: CDR1 KGHSH, CDR2 LQKENI. Trimming took off 1 base at V and 6 bases at J, with 20 bases between the two ends. CDR3 protein: CASSPQLARGGRDTQYF. In DNA form, the CDR3 reads TGTGCCAGCTCACCACAGCTAGCGAGAGGGGGCCGGGATACGCAGTATTTT. Together with reference TRBV18 and TRBJ2-3, the CDR3 gives the full variable domain: NAGVMQNPRHLVRRRGQEARLRCSPMKGHSHVYWYRQLPEEGLKFMVYLQKENIIDESGMPKERFSAEFPKEGPSILRIQQVVRGDSAAYFCASSPQLARGGRDTQYFGPGTRLTVL.

CDR3 DNA sequence: TGTGCCAGCGCCGGGACAGGGGAAGGAGAGCAGTACTTC. It yields the protein CASAGTGEGEQYF. The rearrangement uses TRBV7-9 and TRBJ2-7; 10 bases are shared with TRBD1. Germline V gene lookup returns CDR1 SEHNR and CDR2 FQNEAQ (reference sequence). V was clipped by 8 bases and J by 7 bases; unmatched bases: 8. The CDR3 consists of 13 residues.

The chain recombines TRBV6-6 with TRBJ2-7; possibly TRBD2 for D (6 bases). Trimming stripped 8 bases from V and 2 bases from J, with 16 bases between. The CDR3 totals 14 residues. Germline V lookup: CDR1 MNHNY, CDR2 SVGAGI (reference sequence). The CDR3 sequence: CASAHSAGPYEQYF. CDR3 sequence (DNA): TGTGCCAGCGCCCATTCTGCGGGACCCTACGAGCAGTACTTC.

V and J are TRBV6-5 and TRBJ1-4; 9 bases are a match to TRBD1. Germline lookup yields CDR1 MNHEY and CDR2 SVGAGI. The CDR3 is 15 residues long. After removal of 6 bases from V and 0 bases from J, the junction contained 2 bases not matched to a gene. The CDR3 here is CASSHRGPTNEKLFF. CDR3 DNA sequence: TGTGCCAGCAGCCACAGGGGGCCAACTAATGAAAAACTGTTTTTT.

The chain uses TRBV4-1 and TRBJ1-1; perhaps TRBD1 as D (6 bases). This CDR3 contains 14 residues. The V gene lost 3 bases and the J gene lost 4 bases, with 12 bases spanning the gap. Looked up from germline, CDR1 is MGHRA and CDR2 is YSYEKL. The CDR3 protein is CASSHSSRGTEAFF. DNA for the CDR3: TGCGCCAGCAGCCACTCCTCCAGGGGCACTGAAGCTTTCTTT.

The chain joins TRBV28 to TRBJ1-5; D uncertain. Germline V CDR1 and CDR2: MDHEN, SYDVKM. With 3 bases removed from V and 1 base from J, the gap between germline ends came to 10 bases. This CDR3 is built from 15 residues. CDR3 sequence reads: CASSFSGESNQPQHF. The DNA of the CDR3 is TGTGCCAGCAGTTTCTCCGGGGAAAGCAATCAGCCCCAGCATTTT.

The chain has TRBV5-1 and TRBJ1-3, with a possible D match to TRBD1 (5 bases). The CDR3 has 16 residues. V was pared by 5 bases and J by 3 bases, with 18 bases between. Germline lookup yields CDR1 SGHRS and CDR2 YFSETQ. The CDR3 bases are TGCGCCAGCAGGGAGGGATTTGGGGCGCTTGGAAACACCATATATTTT. This translates into CASREGFGALGNTIYF.

The rearrangement joins TRBV27 to TRBJ1-2; maybe TRBD1 (5 bases). V lost 3 bases to trimming and J lost 7 bases, with 15 bases between them. In germline, CDR1 is MNHEY, CDR2 SMNVEV (reference sequence). This CDR3 comprises 14 residues. This chain's CDR3 is CASSLGGAESGYTF. CDR3 coding DNA: TGTGCCAGCAGTTTGGGTGGGGCAGAGAGTGGCTACACCTTC.

Only a few counts were recorded for this clone. This chain joins TRBV6-2 or TRBV6-3 and TRBJ1-5; weak D call: TRBD1 (6 bases). The V gene lost 4 bases and the J gene lost 0 bases, with 13 bases spanning the gap. Looked up from germline, CDR1 is MNHEY and CDR2 is SVGEGT. The CDR3 contains 16 residues. The chain's CDR3 is CASSSRDTYSNQPQHF. The CDR3 nucleotides read TGTGCCAGCAGTTCCCGGGACACTTATAGCAATCAGCCCCAGCATTTT.

The V call is TRBV10-3, the J call TRBJ2-7; TRBD2 matches 7 bases. The CDR3 extends over 17 amino acids. V shed 3 bases and J 3 bases; nucleotides not matched to a gene: 14. Germline V CDR1 and CDR2: ENHRY, SYGVKD. The CDR3: CAISDVASGEGIYEQYF. The CDR3 bases are TGTGCCATCAGTGATGTGGCTAGCGGAGAGGGGATCTACGAGCAGTACTTC.

The V and J genes are TRBV28 and TRBJ1-1, with D possibly matching TRBD1 (5 bases). CDR1 is MDHEN, CDR2 SYDVKM, per germline. The V and J ends lost 9 bases and 3 bases respectively, with 11 bases between them. CDR3 length: 12 amino acids. The CDR3 here is CASSRGDTEAFF. In nucleotides, the CDR3 is TGTGCCAGTTCGCGGGGGGACACTGAAGCTTTCTTT.

This clone was seen more than once but under ten times. V is TRBV5-8 and J is TRBJ2-5; 10 nucleotides match TRBD1. Germline V CDR1 and CDR2: SGHTS, YDEGEE. The CDR3 runs to 15 residues. Trimming at V came to 4 bases and at J to 7 bases, leaving 10 bases not matched to a gene. CDR3 loop: CASSPRDRGIGTQYF. CDR3 nucleotide sequence: TGTGCCAGCAGCCCGAGGGACAGGGGTATAGGGACCCAGTACTTC.

The V gene is TRBV7-9, the J gene TRBJ1-6, with TRBD1 matching over 7 bases. The CDR3 extends over 14 amino acids. CDR1 and CDR2 from the germline V gene are SEHNR and FQNEAQ (reference sequence). The ends lost 5 bases at V and 5 bases at J; junction bases unmatched: 3. The CDR3 reads CASSPDRDNSPLHF. The DNA for the CDR3 is TGTGCCAGCAGCCCTGACAGGGATAATTCACCCCTCCACTTT.

The chain combines TRBV9 with TRBJ2-6; D is perhaps TRBD1 (5 bases). The CDR3 runs 17 residues. Germline V lookup: CDR1 SGDLS, CDR2 YYNGEE. The V end was cut by 0 bases, the J end by 1 base, with 11 bases between. The CDR3 nucleotides are TGTGCCAGCAGCGTAGGGACACCGGTTTCTGGGGCCAACGTCCTGACTTTC. Translated: CASSVGTPVSGANVLTF. Variable domain in full (rest from reference TRBV9 and TRBJ2-6): DSGVTQTPKHLITATGQRVTLRCSPRSGDLSVYWYQQSLDQGLQFLIQYYNGEERAKGNILERFSAQQFPDLHSELNLSSLELGDSALYFCASSVGTPVSGANVLTFGAGSRLTVL.

CDR3 nucleotide sequence: TGTGCCAGCAGTCGTATAAGGGACAGGGCTGAGCAGTTCTTC. This gives the protein CASSRIRDRAEQFF. V gene TRBV28 combines with J gene TRBJ2-1, with TRBD1 identical over 9 bases. This CDR3 contains 14 residues. After removal of 5 bases from V and 9 bases from J, the junction contained 8 bases not matched to a gene. Germline CDR1 reads MDHEN; CDR2 reads SYDVKM. Drawing the rest from reference TRBV28 and TRBJ2-1, the complete variable domain is DVKVTQSSRYLVKRTGEKVFLECVQDMDHENMFWYRQDPGLGLRLIYFSYDVKMKEKGDIPEGYSVSREKKERFSLILESASTNQTSMYLCASSRIRDRAEQFFGPGTRLTVL.

The chain carries TRBV10-3 and TRBJ2-3; 14 bases are shared with TRBD2. V gave up 0 bases and J gave up 5 bases; unmatched junction bases: 1. The CDR3 extends over 16 amino acids. Germline V CDR1 and CDR2: ENHRY, SYGVKD. CDR3 region: CAISESGLAGVDTQYF. In DNA, the CDR3 is TGTGCCATCAGTGAGTCGGGACTAGCGGGAGTAGATACGCAGTATTTT.

V is TRBV19 and J is TRBJ1-5; D is undetermined. This CDR3 region has 15 residues. Looked up from germline, CDR1 is LNHDA and CDR2 is SQIVND (reference sequence). V was cut by 3 bases and J by 0 bases, with 9 bases left in between. The CDR3: CASSMGWASNQPQHF. The DNA for the CDR3 is TGTGCCAGTAGTATGGGCTGGGCTAGCAATCAGCCCCAGCATTTT.

This rearrangement joins TRBV7-2 to TRBJ1-2, with 7 bases matching TRBD1. The CDR3 has 13 residues. The germline V gene encodes CDR1 SGHTA and CDR2 FQGNSA. The junction had 5 bases not matched to a gene; V was cut back by 3 bases and J by 7 bases. The CDR3 sequence: CASSFRTGVGYTF. The CDR3 DNA reads TGTGCCAGCAGCTTCAGGACAGGAGTTGGCTACACCTTC. Full variable domain (rest looked up from reference TRBV7-2 and TRBJ1-2): GAGVSQSPSNKVTEKGKDVELRCDPISGHTALYWYRQSLGQGLEFLIYFQGNSAPDKSGLPSDRFSAERTGGSVSTLTIQRTQQEDSAVYLCASSFRTGVGYTFGSGTRLTVV.

This chain joins TRBV5-4 and TRBJ2-1; D is uncertain. CDR1 and CDR2 (germline): SGHNT, YYREEE (reference sequence). With 2 bases removed from V and 8 bases from J, the gap between germline ends came to 8 bases. CDR3 size: 12 residues. The CDR3 reads CASSFHSDEQFF. CDR3 in DNA: TGTGCCAGCAGCTTCCATTCGGATGAGCAGTTCTTC.

The CDR3 loop is CASSQEGGLEGTDTQYF. DNA for the CDR3: TGCGCCAGCAGCCAAGAGGGAGGTCTGGAGGGCACAGATACGCAGTATTTT. The chain combines TRBV4-3 with TRBJ2-3, with D possibly being TRBD2 (6 bases). Germline CDR1 and CDR2: LGHNA and YSLEER. CDR3 length: 17 amino acids. Deletions cut 0 bases from V and 1 base from J, with 14 bases between.

The chain carries TRBV27 and TRBJ2-1, with TRBD2 matching 7 bases. CDR3 length: 14 residues. CDR1 is MNHEY and CDR2 is SMNVEV in the germline V gene (reference sequence). V shed 2 bases and J 10 bases; nucleotides not matched to a gene: 8. The CDR3 spells CASSLAGAIREQFF. The CDR3 DNA reads TGTGCCAGCAGTTTAGCGGGAGCAATTCGGGAGCAGTTCTTC.